A single sample gave rise to the 30 T cell receptor beta chains below, sequenced in a study of T cell responses to AZD1222 COVID-19 vaccine. The method was immunoSEQ multiplex PCR; TCRdb's version includes in-frame clones alone and lacks a portion of them. The sample yields 95,000 to 100,000 clones, 85% to 90% seen once. The sample in question was peripheral blood, obtained 28 days after the second AZD1222 dose. These receptors came from an adult who received the AZD1222 COVID-19 vaccine.

V is TRBV5-1 and J is TRBJ2-3; 9 nucleotides line up with TRBD1. This CDR3 is built from 14 residues. The germline gives CDR1 SGHRS, CDR2 YFSETQ. V lost 5 bases, J lost 2 bases, and 3 bases stayed unmatched. CDR3 sequence reads: CASRGQGHTDTQYF. In DNA form, the CDR3 reads TGCGCCAGCAGAGGACAGGGGCACACAGATACGCAGTATTTT.

This clone occurred once. The chain links TRBV3-1 (or the pseudogene TRBV3-2) to TRBJ1-4; D remains ambiguous. The CDR3 extends over 13 amino acids. V was shortened by 4 bases and J by 13 bases, with 16 bases between the two germline ends. CDR1 and CDR2 (germline): LGHDT, YNNKEL (reference sequence). CDR3 nucleotide sequence: TGTGCCAGCAGCCGCGGGTCGGTTCAGGTACTGTTTTTT. This translates into CASSRGSVQVLFF.

The chain links TRBV6-5 to TRBJ1-1; D remains ambiguous. CDR3 length: 13 amino acids. V was shortened by 6 bases and J by 0 bases, with 8 bases between the two germline ends. Per the germline V gene, CDR1 is MNHEY and CDR2 is SVGAGI. The CDR3 nucleotides read TGTGCCAGCAGGGGATGGATGAACACTGAAGCTTTCTTT. It yields the protein CASRGWMNTEAFF.

The chain carries TRBV11-1 and TRBJ2-5, with 7 bases that match TRBD2. Germline CDR1 SGHAT, CDR2 FQDESV (reference sequence). Unmatched junction bases numbered 11, after V lost 5 bases and J lost 2 bases. The CDR3 covers 16 residues. CDR3 DNA: TGTGCCAGCAGCGTGAGGACCGGGACTACACAAGAGACCCAGTACTTC. It translates to CASSVRTGTTQETQYF.

This clone was observed a handful of times. The V and J genes are TRBV27 and TRBJ2-2; TRBD2 agrees at 7 bases. V gave up 5 bases and J gave up 2 bases; unmatched junction bases: 5. The CDR3 spans 15 residues. Germline V gives CDR1 MNHEY, CDR2 SMNVEV (reference sequence). The CDR3: CASSGRLANTGELFF. In DNA form, the CDR3 reads TGTGCCAGCAGTGGCAGACTAGCCAACACCGGGGAGCTGTTTTTT.

This chain connects TRBV11-2 to TRBJ2-7, with 10 bases fitting TRBD2. This CDR3 has 19 amino acids. CDR1 is SGHAT, CDR2 FQNNGV, per germline. The junction had 17 bases not matched to a gene; V was cut back by 3 bases and J by 3 bases. The CDR3: CASSFYSGTSAGAIYEQYF. The CDR3 region has the DNA TGTGCCAGCAGCTTCTATTCCGGGACTAGCGCCGGAGCTATCTACGAGCAGTACTTC.

The chain uses TRBV6-4 and TRBJ2-1; perhaps TRBD2 as D (6 bases). Deletions cut 6 bases from V and 7 bases from J, with 16 bases between. The CDR3 spans 14 residues. CDR1 is MRHNA and CDR2 is SNTAGT in the germline V gene. CDR3 sequence: CASSQPGEGNEQFF. The CDR3 DNA sequence: TGTGCCAGCAGCCAGCCGGGAGAGGGGAATGAGCAGTTCTTC.

This sequence joins TRBV5-1 and TRBJ2-7, with D possibly matching TRBD1 (6 bases). The ends were cut back, 3 bases at V and 3 bases at J, with 19 bases in the middle. The CDR3 is 16 amino acids. Germline V CDR1 and CDR2: SGHRS, YFSETQ. The DNA of the CDR3 is TGCGCCAGCAGCTCAGCCCCAGGGGCCATTGGCTACGAGCAGTACTTC. As protein: CASSSAPGAIGYEQYF.

The rearrangement uses TRBV5-4 and TRBJ1-2, with a tentative D call TRBD1 (5 bases). The V end was cut by 4 bases, the J end by 4 bases, with 8 bases between. Germline CDR1 SGHNT, CDR2 YYREEE (reference sequence). The CDR3 runs to 12 residues. CDR3 nucleotide sequence: TGTGCCAGCAGCGGTGACAGCTATGGCTACACCTTC. It yields the protein CASSGDSYGYTF. The whole variable domain, filled in from reference TRBV5-4 and TRBJ1-2, reads ETGVTQSPTHLIKTRGQQVTLRCSSQSGHNTVSWYQQALGQGPQFIFQYYREEENGRGNFPPRFSGLQFPNYSSELNVNALELDDSALYLCASSGDSYGYTFGSGTRLTVV.

The J gene is TRBJ2-2, the V gene TRBV5-8, with TRBD1 as a possible D gene (5 bases). Germline lookup yields CDR1 SGHTS and CDR2 YDEGEE. This CDR3 has 15 residues. Trimming shortened V by 5 bases and J by 6 bases, and 17 bases separated the two germline ends. CDR3 coding DNA: TGTGCCAGCAGGCAAACAGGTCGAAGCGCCGGGGAGCTGTTTTTT. It is translated as CASRQTGRSAGELFF.

The chain employs TRBV9 and TRBJ1-1, with D possibly TRBD1 on 5 matching bases. V shed 1 base and J shed 2 bases, with 6 bases lying between them. Germline V lookup: CDR1 SGDLS, CDR2 YYNGEE. CDR3 length: 13 amino acids. CDR3 in DNA: TGTGCCAGCAGCGTAAGGGACAACACTGAAGCTTTCTTT. Its translation is CASSVRDNTEAFF. Variable domain in full (rest from reference TRBV9 and TRBJ1-1): DSGVTQTPKHLITATGQRVTLRCSPRSGDLSVYWYQQSLDQGLQFLIQYYNGEERAKGNILERFSAQQFPDLHSELNLSSLELGDSALYFCASSVRDNTEAFFGQGTRLTVV.

The chain joins TRBV5-6 to TRBJ1-6; tentative D call: TRBD1 (6 bases). The CDR3 is 16 residues long. Germline V gives CDR1 SGHDT, CDR2 YYEEEE. Trimming took off 1 base at V and 8 bases at J, with 16 bases between the two ends. In DNA form, the CDR3 reads TGTGCCAGCAGCTTGTATGTAAGGGGGGCCCATTCACCCCTCCACTTT. Amino acids: CASSLYVRGAHSPLHF. The full variable domain, its missing parts supplied by reference TRBV5-6 and TRBJ1-6, is DAGVTQSPTHLIKTRGQQVTLRCSPKSGHDTVSWYQQALGQGPQFIFQYYEEEERQRGNFPDRFSGHQFPNYSSELNVNALLLGDSALYLCASSLYVRGAHSPLHFGNGTRLTVT.

V usage is TRBV2 and J usage is TRBJ2-7, with D perhaps being TRBD1 or TRBD2 (6 bases each). V lost 3 bases and J 3 bases, leaving 15 bases between the germline ends. The CDR3 has 15 amino acids. Germline CDR1 and CDR2: SNHLY and FYNNEI. The CDR3 region has the DNA TGTGCCAGCAGTGACTCGAGGGGGGCTCTCTACGAGCAGTACTTC. It encodes CASSDSRGALYEQYF.

The chain has TRBV2 and TRBJ1-2, with D perhaps TRBD1 (5 bases). The ends were cut back, 3 bases at V and 6 bases at J, with 14 bases in the middle. CDR3 length: 14 residues. Looked up from germline, CDR1 is SNHLY and CDR2 is FYNNEI. CDR3 nucleotide sequence: TGTGCCAGCAGTGAGGGCACCCTAGGGGATGGCTACACCTTC. Translated: CASSEGTLGDGYTF.

In its sample, this clone was seen once. The rearrangement joins TRBV5-1 to TRBJ2-1; no reliable D call. Per the germline V gene, CDR1 is SGHRS and CDR2 is YFSETQ. V lost 2 bases and J 5 bases, leaving 14 bases between the germline ends. The CDR3 runs to 15 residues. The CDR3 DNA reads as TGCGCCAGCAGCTTCGGTCCACAGTCTAACAATGAGCAGTTCTTC. Amino acids: CASSFGPQSNNEQFF.

The rearrangement uses TRBV7-9 and TRBJ1-6; D gene unclear. Germline V gene sequence: CDR1 SEHNR, CDR2 FQNEAQ (reference sequence). V was pared by 1 base and J by 10 bases, with 14 bases between. The CDR3 covers 15 residues. DNA for the CDR3: TGTGCCAGCAGCTTAGGGGCCGTAAAGGACTCACCCCTCCACTTT. It translates to CASSLGAVKDSPLHF.

The V gene is TRBV11-3, the J gene TRBJ2-2; D may be TRBD2 (5 bases). The CDR3 is 15 residues long. V dropped 3 bases and J dropped 7 bases, with 15 bases sitting between them. Per the germline V gene, CDR1 is SGHNT and CDR2 is YENEEA. The DNA of the CDR3 is TGTGCCAGCAGCTTCCGCGGGCCTATGAACGGGGAGCTGTTTTTT. This translates into CASSFRGPMNGELFF.

The chain carries TRBV19 and TRBJ2-1, with 11 nucleotides matching TRBD2. CDR1 is LNHDA, CDR2 SQIVND, per germline (reference sequence). The V and J ends lost 3 bases and 2 bases, in that order; junction bases with no gene match: 6. CDR3 length equals 17 residues. DNA for the CDR3: TGTGCCAGTAGTATCGATAGCGGGAGGGCCCCCTACAATGAGCAGTTCTTC. Translating it yields CASSIDSGRAPYNEQFF.

This clone was seen once. The CDR3 DNA sequence: TGTGCCAGCAGTGGCAGGGGGGCGAATGAAAAACTGTTTTTT. Protein sequence: CASSGRGANEKLFF. The chain is built from TRBV27 and TRBJ1-4; the match to TRBD1 covers 7 bases. Losses at the gene ends were 5 bases for V and 5 bases for J; bases not matched to a gene: 5. This CDR3 has 14 residues. Per germline, CDR1 MNHEY and CDR2 SMNVEV (reference sequence).

The CDR3 coding sequence is TGTGCCAGCAGTTACCCCGGGGACGCCGGAGACACCGGGGAGCTGTTTTTT. Translated, it gives CASSYPGDAGDTGELFF. V and J are TRBV6-2 or TRBV6-3 and TRBJ2-2; D possibly matches TRBD1 or TRBD2 (5 bases each). CDR3 length: 17 amino acids. V was shortened by 2 bases and J by 3 bases, with 16 bases between the two germline ends. Germline CDR1 is MNHEY and CDR2 is SVGEGT.

The rearrangement joins TRBV6-1 to TRBJ2-7; tentatively, D is TRBD1 (6 bases). CDR1 and CDR2 (germline): MNHNS, SASEGT. The ends were cut back, 3 bases at V and 6 bases at J, with 12 bases in the middle. This CDR3 has 13 amino acids. The CDR3 region is CASSEVRGSEQYF. In nucleotides, the CDR3 is TGTGCCAGCAGTGAGGTCAGGGGTAGCGAGCAGTACTTC.

The V call is TRBV5-4, the J call TRBJ2-1; 8 bases align to TRBD2. This CDR3 has 16 residues. Germline CDR1 SGHNT, CDR2 YYREEE (reference sequence). V shed 4 bases, J shed 0 bases, and the junction held 6 bases outside the gene matches. CDR3: CASSKGSGSSYNEQFF. CDR3 nucleotide sequence: TGTGCCAGCAGCAAGGGGAGCGGGAGCTCCTACAATGAGCAGTTCTTC.

V usage is TRBV19 and J usage is TRBJ2-1; 8 bases align to TRBD2. Germline trimming cut 7 bases from V and 5 bases from J; bases unmatched to any gene: 7. CDR1 is LNHDA, CDR2 SQIVND, per germline (reference sequence). The CDR3 loop spans 14 amino acids. The CDR3 reads CASNAGGGNNEQFF. The CDR3 region has the DNA TGTGCCAGTAACGCGGGAGGCGGAAACAATGAGCAGTTCTTC.

The chain has TRBV9 and TRBJ2-2; the match to TRBD2 covers 7 bases. Germline values: CDR1 SGDLS, CDR2 YYNGEE. The CDR3 is 15 residues long. The J segment lost 1 base and the V segment lost 4 bases, leaving 4 bases of the junction unmatched. For the CDR3, the DNA is TGTGCCAGCAGCCCCAGGGAGGGGAACACCGGGGAGCTGTTTTTT. It is translated as CASSPREGNTGELFF.

V gene TRBV4-1 combines with J gene TRBJ2-3; no firm D call. Trimming took 1 base from V and 2 from J, leaving 10 bases between them. Germline V gives CDR1 MGHRA, CDR2 YSYEKL. The CDR3 totals 15 residues. This chain's CDR3 is CASSQARVVTDTQYF. DNA for the CDR3: TGCGCCAGCAGCCAAGCCCGGGTCGTCACAGATACGCAGTATTTT.

This clone has just one count. The rearrangement uses TRBV14 and TRBJ1-1; D uncertain. Germline CDR1 is SGHDN and CDR2 is FVKESK. Trimming cost V 0 bases and J 1 base, with 18 bases left between them. This CDR3 contains 18 residues. The CDR3 nucleotides read TGTGCCAGCAGCCAAGATGAATGGGCAGCTTTCGGGAACACTGAAGCTTTCTTT. Translation: CASSQDEWAAFGNTEAFF. The full variable domain, its missing parts supplied by reference TRBV14 and TRBJ1-1, is EAGVTQFPSHSVIEKGQTVTLRCDPISGHDNLYWYRRVMGKEIKFLLHFVKESKQDESGMPNNRFLAERTGGTYSTLKVQPAELEDSGVYFCASSQDEWAAFGNTEAFFGQGTRLTVV.

This chain connects TRBV29-1 to TRBJ2-1; no definite D call. The V end lost 7 bases, the J end lost 8 bases, and 12 bases lay between the germline ends. This CDR3 spans 11 amino acids. The germline V gene has CDR1 SQVTM and CDR2 ANQGSEA. CDR3 amino acids: CSADVGYEQFF. The CDR3 DNA follows: TGCAGCGCGGACGTCGGGTATGAGCAGTTCTTC.

J is TRBJ1-5 and V is TRBV21-1; the tabulated D call, TRBD1, remains unverified against the DNA. TRBV21-1 is given as a pseudogene. This CDR3 has 20 residues. The CDR3 coding sequence is TGTGCCAGCAGCAAAACCCCACCAGGGATTAGGGTATCCTGCAATCAGCCCCAGCATTTT. It yields the protein CASSKTPPGIRVSCNQPQHF.

This clone was seen more than once but under ten times. The rearrangement joins TRBV20-1 to TRBJ2-1; D may be TRBD2 (6 bases). The V and J ends lost 3 bases and 8 bases respectively, with 17 bases between them. The CDR3 sequence is 14 residues long. Germline V lookup: CDR1 DFQATT, CDR2 SNEGSKA (reference sequence). The CDR3 protein is CSASFFGRGDEQFF. The DNA for the CDR3 is TGCAGTGCTAGTTTTTTTGGGCGCGGGGATGAGCAGTTCTTC.

This sequence joins TRBV5-5 and TRBJ2-5; 8 bases fit TRBD2. The length of the CDR3 is 16 residues. Germline V CDR1 and CDR2: SGHKS, YYEKEE (reference sequence). J was trimmed by 5 bases and V by 0 bases; bases with no gene match: 9. CDR3 sequence (DNA): TGTGCCAGCAGCTTGGGCACAGCGGGGGCGTGGGAGACCCAGTACTTC. Protein: CASSLGTAGAWETQYF.